A selection of T cell receptor beta chains follows, all from one sample in a study of shared clonotypes between healthy human individuals. Sequencing used immunoSEQ multiplex PCR; TCRdb keeps in-frame clones, though not all of them. The sample contains more than 1.2 million clones, approximately 98.5% of which appear only once. The specimen sequenced was naive CD4+ T cells sorted from blood. The receptor source for this set is a man younger than 45 in good health. Both conserved end residues are part of each CDR3. The D gene is left open where the match is weak. Clone size is shown for a subset of rows, as once, few, many or a class of expanded clone.

cdr3_aa cdr3_nt d_call v_call clone_size j_call
CASSVAGRGRYNEQFF TGTGCCAGCAGCGTAGCCGGCAGAGGACGATACAATGAGCAGTTCTTC . TRBV9 . TRBJ2-1
CASSPPSGSVLDEQFF TGTGCCAGCAGCCCTCCGAGCGGGAGCGTTTTGGATGAGCAGTTCTTC TRBD2 TRBV7-9 . TRBJ2-1
CASSQQGGLALVF TGTGCCAGCAGCCAACAAGGAGGACTAGCTCTGGTCTTC TRBD2 TRBV7-9 . TRBJ2-1
CASSFQGSGNQPQHF TGTGCCAGCAGTTTTCAGGGGTCGGGGAATCAGCCCCAGCATTTT . TRBV27 . TRBJ1-5
CASSRGDGSYEQYF TGTGCCAGCAGCCGCGGGGACGGTTCCTACGAGCAGTACTTC . TRBV5-4 . TRBJ2-7
CASSLVSGGDNEQFF TGTGCCAGCAGCTTAGTAAGCGGGGGGGACAATGAGCAGTTCTTC TRBD2 TRBV7-2 . TRBJ2-1
CASSENSGGNQETQYF TGCGCCAGCAGCGAAAATAGCGGGGGAAACCAAGAGACCCAGTACTTC TRBD2 TRBV5-1 . TRBJ2-5
CASSMDRGIYEQYF TGTGCCAGCAGTATGGACAGGGGGATCTACGAGCAGTACTTC TRBD1 TRBV6-5 . TRBJ2-7
CASSHGLVERNEQFF TGTGCCAGCAGCCATGGACTAGTTGAACGGAATGAGCAGTTCTTC TRBD2 TRBV5-4 . TRBJ2-1
CASSIQGRGNQPQHF TGTGCCAGCAGCATACAGGGAAGGGGCAATCAGCCCCAGCATTTT . TRBV5-4 . TRBJ1-5
CASSRTAHGNQPQHF TGCGCCAGCAGTCGGACGGCACACGGGAATCAGCCCCAGCATTTT . TRBV23-1 . TRBJ1-5
CASSLVNYGYTF TGTGCCAGCAGCTTAGTCAACTATGGCTACACCTTC . TRBV7-9 . TRBJ1-2
CASSLDRRTDTQYF TGTGCCAGCAGCTTGGACAGGCGCACAGATACGCAGTATTTT . TRBV5-6 . TRBJ2-3
CSGGLAGQETQYF TGCAGCGGGGGACTAGCGGGCCAAGAGACCCAGTACTTC TRBD2 TRBV29-1 . TRBJ2-5
CASSIRSFDYEQYF TGTGCCAGTAGTATCCGGTCTTTTGACTACGAGCAGTACTTC . TRBV19 once TRBJ2-7
CASSPSGHPNQPQHF TGTGCCAGCAGCCCTTCGGGACACCCGAATCAGCCCCAGCATTTT . TRBV9 . TRBJ1-5
CASSQVRVDQPQHF TGCGCCAGCAGCCAAGTTAGGGTAGATCAGCCCCAGCATTTT . TRBV4-1 . TRBJ1-5
CASSQEYRDGGYNEQFF TGCGCCAGCAGCCAAGAGTACAGGGACGGGGGCTACAATGAGCAGTTCTTC . TRBV4-3 . TRBJ2-1
CASSQGAYTDTQYF TGTGCCAGCAGCCAGGGGGCCTACACAGATACGCAGTATTTT TRBD1 TRBV11-2 . TRBJ2-3
CASSSGTANQPQHF TGTGCCAGCAGTTCCGGGACAGCAAATCAGCCCCAGCATTTT TRBD1 TRBV28 . TRBJ1-5
CASSLAGQVISDEQFF TGCGCCAGCAGCTTGGCCGGACAGGTTATCTCAGATGAGCAGTTCTTC TRBD1 TRBV5-1 . TRBJ2-1
CASSSRTPLSGANVLTF TGTGCCAGCAGCTCCAGGACCCCCCTATCTGGGGCCAACGTCCTGACTTTC . TRBV27 . TRBJ2-6
CASSLLGLAGYQETQYF TGCGCCAGCAGCTTGTTGGGATTAGCGGGATACCAAGAGACCCAGTACTTC TRBD2 TRBV5-1 . TRBJ2-5
CASSLSMDYNEQFF TGTGCCAGCAGTTTATCGATGGACTACAATGAGCAGTTCTTC . TRBV27 . TRBJ2-1
CASSLGTGGIGQPQHF TGCGCCAGCAGCTTGGGGACAGGGGGCATTGGGCAGCCCCAGCATTTT TRBD1 TRBV5-1 . TRBJ1-5
CASSEGGLYEQYF TGCGCCAGCAGCGAGGGCGGGCTGTACGAGCAGTACTTC . TRBV5-1 . TRBJ2-7
CASSSRRVLSGNTIYF TGTGCCAGCAGCAGCCGACGGGTTCTCTCTGGAAACACCATATATTTT . TRBV9 . TRBJ1-3
CASSPTTGEAGNTIYF TGTGCCAGCAGTCCAACGACAGGGGAAGCCGGGAACACCATATATTTT TRBD1 TRBV28 . TRBJ1-3
CASSLDGETQYF TGCGCCAGCAGCCTGGATGGGGAGACCCAGTACTTC . TRBV5-1 . TRBJ2-5
CASSLKRELVGNEQFF TGTGCCAGCAGCTTAAAGCGGGAGCTCGTAGGCAATGAGCAGTTCTTC TRBD2 TRBV7-8 once TRBJ2-1
CASSPYQQGRDTQYF TGTGCCAGTAGTCCCTACCAGCAGGGGAGAGATACGCAGTATTTT . TRBV19 . TRBJ2-3
CASSLGFQDTQYF TGTGCCAGCAGCTTGGGGTTCCAGGATACGCAGTATTTT . TRBV5-4 once TRBJ2-3
CASSFTLAPYEQYF TGTGCCAGCAGCTTTACCCTAGCACCCTACGAGCAGTACTTC . TRBV13 . TRBJ2-7
CASSLRWTDTQYF TGTGCCAGCAGCTTAAGGTGGACAGATACGCAGTATTTT . TRBV11-2 . TRBJ2-3
CASSFKAQETQYF TGTGCCAGCAGCTTCAAAGCACAAGAGACCCAGTACTTC . TRBV11-2 . TRBJ2-5
CASSLGRVTGQGIWGRNEKLFF TGCGCCAGCAGCTTAGGACGGGTTACGGGACAGGGCATTTGGGGAAGAAATGAAAAACTGTTTTTT TRBD1 TRBV5-1 . TRBJ1-4
CASSSRQGSTDTQYF TGTGCCAGCAGCTCAAGACAGGGGAGCACAGATACGCAGTATTTT TRBD1 TRBV5-4 . TRBJ2-3
CASSRRQFDGYTF TGTGCCAGCAGTAGAAGGCAGTTTGATGGCTACACCTTC . TRBV27 once TRBJ1-2
CASTPGPMNTEAFF TGTGCCAGCACACCGGGTCCCATGAACACTGAAGCTTTCTTT . TRBV9 . TRBJ1-1
CASSRGPGELFF TGTGCCAGCAGCCGCGGCCCTGGGGAGCTGTTTTTT . TRBV14 . TRBJ2-2